The present T cell receptor (beta chain) was sequenced within a study of shared clonotypes between healthy human individuals. It was about 210 ng DNA, tens of thousands of T cell genomes, that sorted-subset replicate PCRs used. Method: immunoSEQ multiplex PCR; TCRdb's copy keeps in-frame clones and lacks some. The table includes about 2.4 million clones, more than 90% detected once. Notes on the study in general: The authors sampled blood alone, and tissue repertoires likely differ. Sequencing depth was expected to affect clonotype sharing among donors.

The study enrolled healthy HIV-negative adults without recent acute infections or vaccinations as donors. Germline CDR1 is SGHNT and CDR2 is YYREEE (reference sequence). This CDR3 contains 17 residues. The J segment lost 0 bases and the V segment lost 4 bases, leaving 10 bases of the junction unmatched. With respect to this clone: Its antigen is currently unknown.

The genes are TRBV5-4 and TRBJ2-3, with 8 bases matching TRBD2. Sequencing input: naive CD4+ T cells sorted from blood. Subset: CD45RA+ positively selected. The receptor's source is a man aged 18 to 29 in good health. The CDR3 nucleotides read TGTGCCAGCAGCCGTCGTGGTAGCGGGACTAGCACAGATACGCAGTATTTT. It specifies CASSRRGSGTSTDTQYF. The variable domain in full, completed from reference TRBV5-4 and TRBJ2-3, reads ETGVTQSPTHLIKTRGQQVTLRCSSQSGHNTVSWYQQALGQGPQFIFQYYREEENGRGNFPPRFSGLQFPNYSSELNVNALELDDSALYLCASSRRGSGTSTDTQYFGPGTRLTVL.